This T cell receptor (beta chain) comes out of a study of T cell responses to AZD1222 COVID-19 vaccine. About this clone: Its antigen is not known.

General observations from the study: Among the donors, most were white British and more were female, and clonal diversity was possibly underestimated. Repertoire sampling happened only post peak T cell response. Seropositive AZD1222 recipients at baseline numbered only 5 to 7.

Second-dose timings of about 4 or about 12 weeks were pooled. TCRdb keeps only in-frame clones here, not all; method: immunoSEQ multiplex PCR. This sample has around 170,000 clones, with about 91% found just once. V lost 0 bases to trimming and J lost 5 bases; unmatched junction nucleotides: 6. Germline V lookup: CDR1 SGDLS, CDR2 YYNGEE. The CDR3 covers 16 residues. The sequencing used peripheral blood, collected 28 days after the second AZD1222 dose. The rearrangement links TRBV9 to TRBJ2-1; 9 bases agree with TRBD2. This receptor was identified in an adult who received the AZD1222 COVID-19 vaccine. In DNA form, the CDR3 reads TGTGCCAGCAGCGTAGCCCCAGCGGGGGGACACAATGAGCAGTTCTTC. It codes for CASSVAPAGGHNEQFF.